The 17 T cell receptor beta chains below come from one sample, sequenced in a study of CD8 T cells in Susac syndrome. With random hexamers, about 0.45 to 1 ug RNA was reverse transcribed. Via MiXCR, TCRdb re-called the immunoSEQ multiplex PCR reads, giving one row per CDR3 protein. The data contain some 50,000 distinct CDR3 sequences, roughly 94% of them seen just once; the ten biggest clones take up 0.75%. Sequencing used CD8+ T cells from PBMCs. Source of these receptors: a human donor with Susac syndrome.

The rearrangement links TRBV9 to TRBJ2-1, with D tentatively TRBD2 (6 bases). Trimming left V 0 bases short and J 2 bases short, with 12 bases between. The CDR3 has 16 residues. CDR1 and CDR2 from the germline V gene are SGDLS and YYNGEE. The CDR3 region is CASSVDLLAPYNEQFF. The CDR3 DNA reads TGTGCCAGCAGCGTAGATCTTCTAGCGCCCTACAATGAGCAGTTCTTC.

This chain uses TRBV5-6 with TRBJ1-5, with D maybe TRBD1 (5 bases). CDR1 SGHDT and CDR2 YYEEEE come from the germline V gene. The CDR3 length is 15 residues. Deletions cut 5 bases from V and 3 bases from J, with 15 bases between. The CDR3 is CASSPGLGLNQPQHF. The DNA for the CDR3 is TGTGCCAGCAGTCCCGGGCTGGGGCTCAATCAGCCCCAGCATTTT.

The rearrangement joins TRBV5-1 to TRBJ2-7, with TRBD2 as a possible D gene (5 bases). V lost 0 bases and J lost 5, with 6 bases in between. This CDR3 has 12 amino acids. Germline values: CDR1 SGHRS, CDR2 YFSETQ. For the CDR3, the DNA is TGCGCCAGCAGCTTGGGAGGGCACGAGCAGTACTTC. Its translation: CASSLGGHEQYF. Combining the CDR3 with reference TRBV5-1 and TRBJ2-7 gives the whole variable domain KAGVTQTPRYLIKTRGQQVTLSCSPISGHRSVSWYQQTPGQGLQFLFEYFSETQRNKGNFPGRFSGRQFSNSRSEMNVSTLELGDSALYLCASSLGGHEQYFGPGTRLTVT.

The chain recombines TRBV7-9 with TRBJ2-7; TRBD2 agrees at 9 bases. This CDR3 is built from 16 residues. The germline CDR1 and CDR2 sequences are SEHNR and FQNEAQ (reference sequence). V lost 0 bases to trimming and J lost 3 bases; unmatched junction nucleotides: 6. CDR3 protein: CASSLAGGGVHYEQYF. The CDR3 nucleotides are TGTGCCAGCAGCTTAGCCGGCGGGGGGGTACACTACGAGCAGTACTTC.

This clonotype has only one observation. The chain couples TRBV9 to TRBJ2-1, with 7 bases fitting TRBD1. Per germline, CDR1 SGDLS and CDR2 YYNGEE. The ends lost 3 bases at V and 5 bases at J; junction bases unmatched: 2. The CDR3 loop spans 13 amino acids. CDR3: CASSGGTDNEQFF. The CDR3 nucleotides read TGTGCCAGCAGCGGAGGGACAGACAATGAGCAGTTCTTC.

The chain has TRBV2 and TRBJ2-7; D is unclear. Between the trimmed V and J ends, which lost 6 bases and 4 bases, there was a span of 4 bases. The length of the CDR3 is 10 residues. Germline V lookup: CDR1 SNHLY, CDR2 FYNNEI. As DNA, the CDR3 is TGTGCCAGCAGAGCGTACGAGCAGTACTTC. Residues: CASRAYEQYF.

The chain combines TRBV7-9 with TRBJ1-4; D call uncertain. The V end was cut by 5 bases, the J end by 3 bases, with 10 bases between. From germline, CDR1 is SEHNR and CDR2 FQNEAQ (reference sequence). The CDR3 consists of 14 residues. CDR3 in amino acids: CASSKERSNEKLFF. The CDR3 region has the DNA TGTGCCAGCAGCAAGGAGCGCTCTAATGAAAAACTGTTTTTT.

This clonotype was detected once. CDR3 loop: CASKSGPASYEQYF. In nucleotides, the CDR3 is TGTGCCAGCAAGTCAGGGCCTGCATCCTACGAGCAGTACTTC. The chain recombines TRBV28 with TRBJ2-7; D is perhaps TRBD1 (5 bases). The CDR3 length is 14 residues. V was trimmed by 7 bases and J by 1 base, leaving 14 bases between them. Germline V CDR1 and CDR2: MDHEN, SYDVKM.

This chain uses TRBV5-6 with TRBJ1-1; possible D gene TRBD1, 5 bases. CDR1 and CDR2 from the germline V gene are SGHDT and YYEEEE. The CDR3 covers 13 residues. V gave up 5 bases and J gave up 0 bases, with 8 bases separating them. The CDR3 DNA sequence: TGTGCCAGCAGTCAAGGGGTGAACACTGAAGCTTTCTTT. This gives the protein CASSQGVNTEAFF. The full variable domain, its missing parts supplied by reference TRBV5-6 and TRBJ1-1, is DAGVTQSPTHLIKTRGQQVTLRCSPKSGHDTVSWYQQALGQGPQFIFQYYEEEERQRGNFPDRFSGHQFPNYSSELNVNALLLGDSALYLCASSQGVNTEAFFGQGTRLTVV.

This chain uses TRBV7-9 with TRBJ2-7, with TRBD1 matching over 7 bases. This CDR3 contains 14 residues. Trimming at V came to 1 base and at J to 5 bases, leaving 5 bases not matched to a gene. Germline V gene lookup returns CDR1 SEHNR and CDR2 FQNEAQ (reference sequence). The CDR3 is CASSLVDRVDEQYF. The CDR3 bases are TGTGCCAGCAGCTTAGTCGACAGGGTAGACGAGCAGTACTTC.

The rearrangement uses TRBV29-1 and TRBJ2-1, with a weak D call TRBD1 (5 bases). The CDR3 contains 15 residues. Germline CDR1 SQVTM, CDR2 ANQGSEA. V was pared by 4 bases and J by 8 bases, with 21 bases between. The CDR3 spells CSVVGVGQGMDEQFF. In DNA form, the CDR3 reads TGCAGCGTTGTGGGTGTGGGGCAGGGCATGGATGAGCAGTTCTTC.

The CDR3, as DNA: TGTGCCAGCAGCGAGCCGAGGGGCGGGGGCACAGATACGCAGTATTTT. Translation: CASSEPRGGGTDTQYF. V and J are TRBV9 and TRBJ2-3, with TRBD2 as a possible D gene (6 bases). The CDR3 is 16 amino acids. The V gene's germline CDR1 is SGDLS and CDR2 YYNGEE. V lost 3 bases and J 1 base, leaving 15 bases between the germline ends.

The CDR3 DNA follows: TGTGCCAGCAGTTTATCGGAGGCGCTGTACGAGCAGTACTTC. Translated, it gives CASSLSEALYEQYF. The chain uses TRBV27 and TRBJ2-7; tentatively, D is TRBD2 (5 bases). The germline V and J ends were trimmed by 0 bases and 4 bases, with 10 bases remaining between them. The CDR3 runs 14 residues. Germline CDR1 is MNHEY and CDR2 is SMNVEV (reference sequence).

The CDR3 DNA sequence: TGTGCCAGCAGCCCCCCGGGCATCTGGGGACAAGAGACCCAGTACTTC. It codes for CASSPPGIWGQETQYF. The chain recombines TRBV14 with TRBJ2-5; the D is unclear. V lost 4 bases and J lost 2, with 17 bases in between. CDR3 size: 16 residues. The germline CDR1 and CDR2 sequences are SGHDN and FVKESK.

The gene calls are TRBV7-8 and TRBJ2-3; D may correspond to TRBD1 or TRBD2 (6 bases each). The CDR3 length is 16 residues. Deletions cut 6 bases from V and 3 bases from J, with 19 bases between. The germline CDR1 and CDR2 sequences are SGHVS and FQNEAQ. The CDR3 DNA sequence: TGTGCCAGCAGAGATAGGATGGGGGGCCGGACAGATACGCAGTATTTT. Protein product: CASRDRMGGRTDTQYF.

This chain links TRBV2 with TRBJ1-2, with TRBD1 matching 7 bases. Germline CDR1 is SNHLY and CDR2 is FYNNEI. This CDR3 is built from 13 residues. J lost 2 bases, V lost 8 bases, and 5 bases had no gene match. This chain's CDR3 is CASSDRANYGYTF. The DNA for the CDR3 is TGTGCCAGCTCAGACAGGGCCAACTATGGCTACACCTTC. The complete variable domain, with remaining parts taken from reference TRBV2 and TRBJ1-2, reads EPEVTQTPSHQVTQMGQEVILRCVPISNHLYFYWYRQILGQKVEFLVSFYNNEISEKSEIFDDQFSVERPDGSNFTLKIRSTKLEDSAMYFCASSDRANYGYTFGSGTRLTVV.

The V gene is TRBV20-1, the J gene TRBJ1-2; perhaps TRBD1 as D (5 bases). The CDR3 is 15 residues long. The germline V and J ends were trimmed by 0 bases and 4 bases, with 15 bases remaining between them. Per germline, CDR1 DFQATT and CDR2 SNEGSKA (reference sequence). CDR3 nucleotide sequence: TGCAGTGCTAGAGACAGGGCTAGCTTTGCCTATGGCTACACCTTC. It specifies CSARDRASFAYGYTF.